The 8 T cell receptor beta chains below all came from one sample that was sequenced in a study of blood T cell repertoires in COVID-19. Data came from immunoSEQ multiplex PCR; TCRdb stores just in-frame clones and leaves some out. The sample contains 330,000 or so clones, about 92% of which appear only once. The sequenced sample was peripheral blood. These receptors all come from a woman aged 55-69 years with COVID-19, enrolled during active disease.

The CDR3 DNA is TGTGCCAGCAGTTACTCGGCATTCTACGAGCAGTACTTC. Protein: CASSYSAFYEQYF. V usage is TRBV6-6 and J usage is TRBJ2-7; unclear D gene. The CDR3 is made up of 13 amino acids. Trimming removed 0 bases from V and 3 bases from J, with 6 bases in between. Per the germline V gene, CDR1 is MNHNY and CDR2 is SVGAGI (reference sequence).

This chain uses TRBV15 with TRBJ1-3, with D unresolved. Trimming took off 1 base at V and 2 bases at J, with 3 bases between the two ends. The CDR3 consists of 13 residues. Germline V gene sequence: CDR1 LNHNV, CDR2 YYDKDF (reference sequence). CDR3 coding DNA: TGTGCCACCAGCAGAGGTACTGGAAACACCATATATTTT. It codes for CATSRGTGNTIYF.

The chain is built from TRBV9 and TRBJ1-6; D is unclear. With 3 bases removed from V and 0 bases from J, the gap between germline ends came to 10 bases. CDR3 size: 16 residues. In germline, CDR1 is SGDLS, CDR2 YYNGEE. Here the CDR3 DNA reads TGTGCCAGCAGCGGCGAGTCGAGCTCCTATAATTCACCCCTCCACTTT. This sequence encodes CASSGESSSYNSPLHF.

This CDR3 is CASGSQRTSGLNTGELFF. The CDR3 nucleotides are TGCGCCAGCGGCTCACAAAGGACTAGCGGGTTGAACACCGGGGAGCTGTTTTTT. This chain joins TRBV4-1 and TRBJ2-2, with 11 bases that match TRBD2. The CDR3 contains 18 residues. Trimming took 8 bases from V and 1 from J; bases not matched to a gene: 12. Germline V gene lookup returns CDR1 MGHRA and CDR2 YSYEKL.

The genes are TRBV7-9 and TRBJ1-1; D might be TRBD1 (5 bases). This CDR3 spans 14 amino acids. Germline V gene sequence: CDR1 SEHNR, CDR2 FQNEAQ (reference sequence). The ends were cut back, 0 bases at V and 1 base at J, with 6 bases in the middle. The CDR3 coding sequence is TGTGCCAGCAGCTTAGCAGGGGCGAACACTGAAGCTTTCTTT. Translation gives CASSLAGANTEAFF.

The table lists this clone with a count of one. The chain joins TRBV6-6 to TRBJ2-2, with D possibly being TRBD2 (6 bases). Per germline, CDR1 MNHNY and CDR2 SVGAGI (reference sequence). Trimming stripped 7 bases from V and 0 bases from J, with 15 bases between. This CDR3 comprises 16 residues. Here the CDR3 reads CASTHGLATNTGELFF. The CDR3 region has the DNA TGTGCCAGCACTCACGGGCTAGCGACGAACACCGGGGAGCTGTTTTTT.

This chain links TRBV28 with TRBJ2-1, with 10 bases fitting TRBD1. Germline trimming cut 5 bases from V and 6 bases from J; bases unmatched to any gene: 7. This CDR3 spans 15 amino acids. Germline loops: CDR1 MDHEN, CDR2 SYDVKM. The CDR3 DNA is TGTGCCAGCAGTCTCGGGACAGGGGTAGCCAATGAGCAGTTCTTC. Its protein product is CASSLGTGVANEQFF.

The chain couples TRBV7-5 to TRBJ2-5; TRBD2 was called by the table and not checked on the DNA. TRBV7-5 is a pseudogene locus. The CDR3 runs to 14 residues. CDR3 nucleotide sequence: TGTGTCAGAAGCTCTTTAGCGGGCCAAGAGACCCAGTACTTC. This encodes CVRSSLAGQETQYF.